This T cell receptor (beta chain) was sequenced for a study of CD8+ T cells in alopecia areata. Overall study context: Treated patients were given 5 to 10 mg oral tofacitinib twice daily. Patients took tofacitinib for 6 to 18 months, followed by 6 drug-free months.

Reverse transcribed after extraction, RNA yielded cDNA as the sequencing template. Profiling relied on immunoSEQ multiplex PCR, and the TCRdb table lists in-frame clones only, not all of them. The profile shows a few hundred thousand clones, roughly two thirds of them singletons. A word on this clone: What it binds is unknown.

The germline CDR1 and CDR2 sequences are SGHNT and YYREEE (reference sequence). V lost 4 bases to trimming and J lost 4 bases, with 11 bases between them. The CDR3 runs 13 residues. Whole-study findings and limits: Lesional tissue from the scalp (especially in alopecia totalis/universalis) showed higher clonality than normal scalp. TCR sharing across patients was less clear than in mice, possibly HLA-related.

The sample in question was CD4+ T cells sorted from blood, obtained at week 0. The sequence was collected from a human donor with alopecia areata. The V and J genes are TRBV5-4 and TRBJ2-5, with D possibly matching TRBD1 (6 bases). CDR3 region: CASSGGSGETQYF. The CDR3 DNA reads as TGTGCCAGCAGCGGGGGCAGTGGAGAGACCCAGTACTTC.